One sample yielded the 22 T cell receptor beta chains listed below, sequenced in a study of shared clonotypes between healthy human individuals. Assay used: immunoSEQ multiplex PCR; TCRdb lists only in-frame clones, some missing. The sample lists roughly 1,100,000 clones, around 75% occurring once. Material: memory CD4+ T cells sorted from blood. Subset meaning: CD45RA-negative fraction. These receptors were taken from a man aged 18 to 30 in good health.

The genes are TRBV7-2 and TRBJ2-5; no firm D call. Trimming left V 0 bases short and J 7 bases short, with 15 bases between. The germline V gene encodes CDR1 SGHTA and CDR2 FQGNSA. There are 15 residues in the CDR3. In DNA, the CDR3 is TGTGCCAGCAGCTTAGCCCCCGCGGACCTTGGGACCCAGTACTTC. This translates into CASSLAPADLGTQYF.

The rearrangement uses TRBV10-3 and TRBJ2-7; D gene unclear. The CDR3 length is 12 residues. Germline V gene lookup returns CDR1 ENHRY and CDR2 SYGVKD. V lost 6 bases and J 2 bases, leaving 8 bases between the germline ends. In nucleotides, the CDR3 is TGTGCCATCAGGCCGAATGCCTACGAGCAGTACTTC. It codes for CAIRPNAYEQYF.

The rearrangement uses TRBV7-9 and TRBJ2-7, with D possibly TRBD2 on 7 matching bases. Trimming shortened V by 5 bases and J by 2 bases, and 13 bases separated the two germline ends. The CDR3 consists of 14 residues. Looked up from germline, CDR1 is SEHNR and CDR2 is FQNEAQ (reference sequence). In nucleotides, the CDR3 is TGTGCCAGCAGCCGGGGGGACACCCCCTACGAGCAGTACTTC. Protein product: CASSRGDTPYEQYF.

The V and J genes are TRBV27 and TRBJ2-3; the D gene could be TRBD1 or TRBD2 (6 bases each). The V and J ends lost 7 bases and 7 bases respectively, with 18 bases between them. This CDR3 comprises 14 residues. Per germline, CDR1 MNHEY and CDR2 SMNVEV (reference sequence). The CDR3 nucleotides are TGTGCCAGCATAAGCTCTCGGGGGCCTTATACGCAGTATTTT. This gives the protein CASISSRGPYTQYF.

The CDR3 loop is CASRTPGWEAFF. The CDR3 nucleotides read TGTGCCAGCAGGACCCCGGGGTGGGAAGCTTTCTTT. The chain is built from TRBV28 and TRBJ1-1; no definite D call. V lost 6 bases and J 8 bases, leaving 13 bases between the germline ends. The CDR3 consists of 12 residues. Germline CDR1 reads MDHEN; CDR2 reads SYDVKM.

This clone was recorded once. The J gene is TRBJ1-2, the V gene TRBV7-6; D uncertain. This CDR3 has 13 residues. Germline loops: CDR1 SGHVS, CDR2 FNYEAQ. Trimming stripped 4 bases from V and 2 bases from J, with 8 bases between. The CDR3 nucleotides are TGTGCCAGCAGCTCCGACGGAAACTATGGCTACACCTTC. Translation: CASSSDGNYGYTF.

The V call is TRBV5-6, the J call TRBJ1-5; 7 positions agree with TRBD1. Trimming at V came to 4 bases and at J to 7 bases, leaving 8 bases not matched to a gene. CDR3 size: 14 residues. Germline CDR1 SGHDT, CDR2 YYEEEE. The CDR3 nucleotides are TGTGCCAGCAGCCCCTGGACAGGAGAACAGCCCCAGCATTTT. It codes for CASSPWTGEQPQHF.

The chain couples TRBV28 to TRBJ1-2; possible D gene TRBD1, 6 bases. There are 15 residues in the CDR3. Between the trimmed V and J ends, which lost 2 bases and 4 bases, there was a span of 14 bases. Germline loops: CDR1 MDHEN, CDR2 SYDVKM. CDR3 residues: CASSLPGVNSYGYTF. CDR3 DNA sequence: TGTGCCAGCAGTTTACCAGGGGTCAATAGCTATGGCTACACCTTC.

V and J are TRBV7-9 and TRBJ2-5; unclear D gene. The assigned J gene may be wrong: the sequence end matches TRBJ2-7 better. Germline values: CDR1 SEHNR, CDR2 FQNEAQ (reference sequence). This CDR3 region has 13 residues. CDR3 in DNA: TGTGCCAGCAGCAACCCGAAAGGGAACGAGCAGTACTTC. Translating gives CASSNPKGNEQYF.

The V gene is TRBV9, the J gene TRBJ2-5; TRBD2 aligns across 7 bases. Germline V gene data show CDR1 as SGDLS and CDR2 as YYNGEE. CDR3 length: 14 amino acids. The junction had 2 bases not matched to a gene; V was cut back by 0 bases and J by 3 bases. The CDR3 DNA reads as TGTGCCAGCAGCGTAGAGGGAGGGAAAGAGACCCAGTACTTC. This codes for CASSVEGGKETQYF.

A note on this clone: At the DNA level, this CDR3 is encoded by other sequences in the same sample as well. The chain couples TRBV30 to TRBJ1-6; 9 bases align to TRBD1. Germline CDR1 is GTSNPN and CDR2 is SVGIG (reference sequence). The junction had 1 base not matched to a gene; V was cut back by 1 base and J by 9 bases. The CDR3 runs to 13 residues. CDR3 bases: TGTGCCTGGAGTGGACAGGGGGGTTCACCCCTCCACTTT. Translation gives CAWSGQGGSPLHF.

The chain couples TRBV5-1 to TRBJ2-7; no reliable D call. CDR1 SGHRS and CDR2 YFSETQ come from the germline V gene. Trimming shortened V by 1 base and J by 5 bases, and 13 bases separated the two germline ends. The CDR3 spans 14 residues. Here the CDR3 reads CASSLRGERDEQYF. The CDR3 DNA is TGCGCCAGCAGCTTGCGTGGCGAAAGGGACGAGCAGTACTTC.

The CDR3 is CASSPGLNTEAFF. The DNA for the CDR3 is TGTGCCAGCAGCCCCGGACTTAACACTGAAGCTTTCTTT. This chain joins TRBV9 and TRBJ1-1; D unclear. The germline V gene has CDR1 SGDLS and CDR2 YYNGEE. The CDR3 totals 13 residues. With 4 bases removed from V and 2 bases from J, the gap between germline ends came to 9 bases.

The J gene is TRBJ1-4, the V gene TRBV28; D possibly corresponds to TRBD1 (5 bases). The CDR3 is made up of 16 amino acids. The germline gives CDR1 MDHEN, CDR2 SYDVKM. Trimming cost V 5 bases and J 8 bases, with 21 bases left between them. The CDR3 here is CASSGGGTLLGEKLFF. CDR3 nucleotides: TGTGCCAGCAGTGGTGGGGGGACCCTACTGGGGGAAAAACTGTTTTTT.

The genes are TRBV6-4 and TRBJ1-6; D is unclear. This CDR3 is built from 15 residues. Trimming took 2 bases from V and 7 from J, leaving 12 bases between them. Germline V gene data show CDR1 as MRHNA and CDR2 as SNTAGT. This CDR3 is CASSDDSRGNSPLHF. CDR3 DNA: TGTGCCAGCAGTGACGACTCCCGGGGAAATTCACCCCTCCACTTT.

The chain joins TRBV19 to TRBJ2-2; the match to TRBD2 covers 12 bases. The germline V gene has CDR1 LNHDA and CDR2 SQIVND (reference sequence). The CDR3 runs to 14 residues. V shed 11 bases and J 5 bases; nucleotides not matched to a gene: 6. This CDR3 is CASGTSGSTGELFF. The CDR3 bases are TGTGCCTCCGGGACTAGCGGGTCAACCGGGGAGCTGTTTTTT.

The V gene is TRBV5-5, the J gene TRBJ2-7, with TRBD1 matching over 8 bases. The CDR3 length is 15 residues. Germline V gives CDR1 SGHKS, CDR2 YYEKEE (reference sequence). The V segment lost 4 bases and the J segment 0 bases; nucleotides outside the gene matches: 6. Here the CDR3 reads CASSPGTGRSYEQYF. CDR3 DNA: TGTGCCAGCAGCCCCGGGACAGGACGCTCCTACGAGCAGTACTTC.

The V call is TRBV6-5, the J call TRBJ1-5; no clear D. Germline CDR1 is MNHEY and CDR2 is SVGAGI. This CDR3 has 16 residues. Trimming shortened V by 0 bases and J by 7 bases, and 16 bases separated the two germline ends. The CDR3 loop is CASSYSSTGSRQPQHF. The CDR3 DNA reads TGTGCCAGCAGTTACTCTTCGACCGGGAGTCGGCAGCCCCAGCATTTT.

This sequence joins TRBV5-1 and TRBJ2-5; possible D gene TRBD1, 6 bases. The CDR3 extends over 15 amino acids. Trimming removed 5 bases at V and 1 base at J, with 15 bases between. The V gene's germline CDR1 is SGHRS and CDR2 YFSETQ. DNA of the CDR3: TGCGCCAGCAGTCCGGGACAACCGGGCCAAGAGACCCAGTACTTC. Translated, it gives CASSPGQPGQETQYF.

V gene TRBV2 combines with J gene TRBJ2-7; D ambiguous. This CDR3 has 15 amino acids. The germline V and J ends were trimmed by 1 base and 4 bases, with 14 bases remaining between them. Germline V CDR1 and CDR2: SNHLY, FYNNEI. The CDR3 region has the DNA TGTGCCAGCAGTGAAGAGCCCGGCACTACTTACGAGCAGTACTTC. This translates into CASSEEPGTTYEQYF.

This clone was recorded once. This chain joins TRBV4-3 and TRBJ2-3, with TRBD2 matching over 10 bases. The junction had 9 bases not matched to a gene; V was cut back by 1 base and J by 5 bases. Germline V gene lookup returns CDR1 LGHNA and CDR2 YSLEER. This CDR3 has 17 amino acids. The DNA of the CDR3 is TGCGCCAGCAGCCAAGGGGGAGCGGGAGGGCTGGGAGATACGCAGTATTTT. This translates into CASSQGGAGGLGDTQYF.

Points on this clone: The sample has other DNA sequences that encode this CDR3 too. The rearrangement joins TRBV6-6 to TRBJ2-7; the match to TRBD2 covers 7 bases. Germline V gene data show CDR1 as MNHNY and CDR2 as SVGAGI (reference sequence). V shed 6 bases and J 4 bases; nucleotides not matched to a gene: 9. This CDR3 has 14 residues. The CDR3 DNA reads TGTGCCAGCAGGCAGGGTAGCGGGCCTTACGAGCAGTACTTC. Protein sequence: CASRQGSGPYEQYF.